These 23 T cell receptor beta chains share one sample of origin, sequenced in a study of T cells after yellow fever vaccination (dated by TCRdb to between 2018 and 2020). Library construction relied on 5' RACE. Sequencing was carried out with an Illumina HiSeq 2500. The public reads were run again by TCRdb, first through fastp at Q25 and then through MiXCR, and only productive beta chains were kept. Every CDR3 protein is listed once, alongside the most common genes and DNA of its rows. Present in this sample are 200,000 to 300,000 distinct CDR3 sequences, under 15% of which were seen just once. Clones ranked in the top ten supply around 0.49% of the sample. The label giving this sample's treatment or condition can be read as: live attenuated yellow fever vaccine strain. The material sequenced was CD4+ T cells sorted from PBMCs, taken 45 days after the yellow fever booster vaccination. Receptors were obtained from a man aged 30 to 39 who received the YFV17D yellow fever vaccine.

The gene calls are TRBV5-1 and TRBJ2-2; TRBD2 aligns across 10 bases. Per the germline V gene, CDR1 is SGHRS and CDR2 is YFSETQ. CDR3 length: 15 amino acids. Trimming removed 2 bases from V and 7 bases from J; junction bases left unmatched: 5. CDR3 sequence: CASSLLAGSGGELFF. As DNA, the CDR3 is TGCGCCAGCAGCTTACTAGCGGGATCCGGCGGGGAGCTGTTTTTT.

This clonotype occurred a few times. The chain is built from TRBV7-2 and TRBJ2-5; no clear D gene. The CDR3 contains 12 residues. Between the trimmed V and J ends, which lost 5 bases and 0 bases, there was a span of 4 bases. Germline V gene lookup returns CDR1 SGHTA and CDR2 FQGNSA. The CDR3: CASSKYQETQYF. The CDR3, as DNA: TGTGCCAGCAGCAAGTACCAAGAGACCCAGTACTTC.

This clonotype was counted ten times or more. The rearrangement joins TRBV10-2 to TRBJ2-7; D is uncertain. The CDR3 totals 12 residues. V gave up 6 bases and J gave up 7 bases, with 13 bases separating them. Per germline, CDR1 WSHSY and CDR2 SAAADI. For the CDR3, the DNA is TGCGCCAGCAGCATCATGGCCTTTGAGCAGTACTTC. Encoded protein: CASSIMAFEQYF.

The V and J genes are TRBV27 and TRBJ2-1; 13 bases line up with TRBD2. This CDR3 has 18 residues. After removal of 2 bases from V and 10 bases from J, the junction contained 14 bases not matched to a gene. Germline lookup yields CDR1 MNHEY and CDR2 SMNVEV (reference sequence). In DNA form, the CDR3 reads TGTGCCAGCAGTTTACTCGACGGGACTAGCGGGATACCTCGGGAGCAGTTCTTC. Amino acid sequence: CASSLLDGTSGIPREQFF.

This clonotype was recorded a few times. The V gene is TRBV29-1, the J gene TRBJ2-7, with D uncertain. In germline, CDR1 is SQVTM, CDR2 ANQGSEA. V was clipped by 4 bases and J by 0 bases, with 10 bases between them. This CDR3 is 13 amino acids long. The CDR3 protein is CSVVGRFSYEQYF. In nucleotides, the CDR3 is TGCAGCGTTGTGGGTCGTTTCTCCTACGAGCAGTACTTC.

CDR3 amino acids: CASSLDTIPGELFF. DNA of the CDR3: TGCGCCAGCAGCTTGGATACAATTCCCGGGGAGCTGTTTTTT. The chain uses TRBV5-1 and TRBJ2-2; no reliable D call. V gave up 0 bases and J gave up 6 bases, with 9 bases separating them. The CDR3 spans 14 residues. Looked up from germline, CDR1 is SGHRS and CDR2 is YFSETQ.

This chain links TRBV5-1 with TRBJ2-7; 7 positions match TRBD1. The CDR3 consists of 14 residues. CDR1 SGHRS and CDR2 YFSETQ come from the germline V gene. The J segment lost 6 bases and the V segment lost 4 bases, leaving 10 bases of the junction unmatched. CDR3 nucleotides: TGCGCCAGCAGCAAAGGGACAGAGGCGGGCGAGCAGTACTTC. This translates into CASSKGTEAGEQYF.

The chain is built from TRBV9 and TRBJ1-1, with TRBD1 matching over 7 bases. The CDR3 contains 15 residues. Germline values: CDR1 SGDLS, CDR2 YYNGEE. The ends lost 2 bases at V and 3 bases at J; junction bases unmatched: 7. The CDR3, as DNA: TGTGCCAGCAGCGTGGGACCAGGGGGGTACACTGAAGCTTTCTTT. As protein: CASSVGPGGYTEAFF.

A remark on this clonotype: Given a much more abundant clone one base away, this may be a read error. This chain joins TRBV5-6 and TRBJ1-1; no reliable D call. The CDR3 extends over 13 amino acids. The germline V gene has CDR1 SGHDT and CDR2 YYEEEE. Trimming cost V 2 bases and J 4 bases, with 9 bases left between them. The CDR3, as DNA: TGTGCCAGCAGCTTTGGGGAGAGCACTGAAGCTTTCTTT. Its translation: CASSFGESTEAFF.

The table lists this clonotype with many counts. This chain joins TRBV7-2 and TRBJ2-7; the D gene is possibly TRBD2 (5 bases). Germline V gene data show CDR1 as SGHTA and CDR2 as FQGNSA. V lost 3 bases, J lost 3 bases, and 12 bases lay in between. CDR3 length: 14 amino acids. Here the CDR3 DNA reads TGTGCCAGCAGCTTCAATGGCCGGGACTACGAGCAGTACTTC. Encoded protein: CASSFNGRDYEQYF.

This clonotype was observed a few times. This sequence joins TRBV27 and TRBJ2-3; 11 bases fit TRBD2. The CDR3 is made up of 15 amino acids. V lost 5 bases, J lost 4 bases, and 5 bases stayed unmatched. Germline CDR1 and CDR2: MNHEY and SMNVEV (reference sequence). This CDR3 reads CASSTGLAAADTQYF. The CDR3 DNA follows: TGTGCCAGCAGTACGGGACTAGCGGCGGCAGATACGCAGTATTTT.

This clonotype was picked up a small number of times. The chain employs TRBV9 and TRBJ2-3; tentatively, D is TRBD2 (5 bases). The CDR3 is made up of 16 amino acids. The V gene lost 0 bases and the J gene lost 0 bases, with 11 bases spanning the gap. CDR1 is SGDLS, CDR2 YYNGEE, per germline. The CDR3 is CASSVAARGSTDTQYF. Written as DNA, the CDR3 is TGTGCCAGCAGCGTAGCTGCTCGGGGTAGCACAGATACGCAGTATTTT. The full variable domain, rest sourced from reference TRBV9 and TRBJ2-3, is DSGVTQTPKHLITATGQRVTLRCSPRSGDLSVYWYQQSLDQGLQFLIQYYNGEERAKGNILERFSAQQFPDLHSELNLSSLELGDSALYFCASSVAARGSTDTQYFGPGTRLTVL.

V and J are TRBV28 and TRBJ1-1; TRBD1 agrees at 8 bases. The CDR3 extends over 17 amino acids. Germline V lookup: CDR1 MDHEN, CDR2 SYDVKM. V trimming: 5 bases; J trimming: 3 bases; junction bases outside the gene matches: 14. The CDR3: CASSTRQGKGSDTEAFF. CDR3 bases: TGTGCCAGCAGTACCCGACAGGGGAAGGGTTCGGACACTGAAGCTTTCTTT.

The chain links TRBV11-3 to TRBJ2-2, with no clear D. The CDR3 length is 12 residues. Germline V gives CDR1 SGHNT, CDR2 YENEEA. Trimming took 6 bases from V and 1 from J, leaving 3 bases between them. The CDR3 DNA reads TGTGCCAGCAGGCTGAACACCGGGGAGCTGTTTTTT. Translating gives CASRLNTGELFF.

This clonotype was picked up a small number of times. The V call is TRBV20-1, the J call TRBJ2-3; 12 nucleotides agree with TRBD2. Germline assignment: CDR1 DFQATT and CDR2 SNEGSKA (reference sequence). The CDR3 has 15 amino acids. V trimming: 1 base; J trimming: 3 bases; junction bases outside the gene matches: 2. Written as DNA, the CDR3 is TGCAGTGCTAGAGTCCTAGCGGGAGGGACAGATACGCAGTATTTT. This sequence encodes CSARVLAGGTDTQYF.

This clonotype was observed many times. The rearrangement links TRBV12-3 or TRBV12-4 to TRBJ2-3; no clear D. V lost 5 bases and J lost 3, with 9 bases in between. The CDR3 length is 13 residues. CDR3 region: CASSLPDTDTQYF. The CDR3 DNA is TGTGCCAGCAGTCTCCCGGATACAGATACGCAGTATTTT.

The chain carries TRBV29-1 and TRBJ2-5; D might be TRBD1 (5 bases). The CDR3 consists of 11 residues. Germline CDR1 and CDR2: SQVTM and ANQGSEA. V dropped 7 bases and J dropped 4 bases, with 10 bases sitting between them. The CDR3 protein is CSAGQVETQYF. The CDR3 region has the DNA TGCAGCGCCGGACAAGTAGAGACCCAGTACTTC. Filled out from reference TRBV29-1 and TRBJ2-5, the complete variable domain reads SAVISQKPSRDICQRGTSLTIQCQVDSQVTMMFWYRQQPGQSLTLIATANQGSEATYESGFVIDKFPISRPNLTFSTLTVSNMSPEDSSIYLCSAGQVETQYFGPGTRLLVL.

This clonotype has more than one count but fewer than ten. CDR3 region: CAISEVEEYEQYF. CDR3 in DNA: TGTGCCATCAGTGAGGTTGAGGAGTACGAGCAGTACTTC. The V call is TRBV10-3, the J call TRBJ2-7; unclear D gene. This CDR3 has 13 residues. Germline V gives CDR1 ENHRY, CDR2 SYGVKD. Between the trimmed V and J ends, which lost 2 bases and 4 bases, there was a span of 9 bases.

In its sample, this clonotype was seen many times. The J gene is TRBJ2-3, the V gene TRBV4-2; D is undetermined. V was clipped by 4 bases and J by 1 base, with 12 bases between them. CDR1 is LGHNA, CDR2 YNFKEQ, per germline. The length of the CDR3 is 15 residues. The CDR3: CASSRVGPGTDTQYF. The CDR3 region has the DNA TGTGCCAGCAGCCGGGTTGGACCGGGCACAGATACGCAGTATTTT.

The chain employs TRBV4-3 and TRBJ2-4, with D perhaps matching TRBD1 or TRBD2 (5 bases each). Germline lookup yields CDR1 LGHNA and CDR2 YSLEER. Deletions cut 1 base from V and 7 bases from J, with 11 bases between. This CDR3 has 14 residues. This chain's CDR3 is CASSQVGGSNIQYF. The CDR3 bases are TGCGCCAGCAGCCAAGTTGGGGGATCGAACATTCAGTACTTC.

The V and J genes are TRBV20-1 and TRBJ1-5; the D gene is possibly TRBD1 (6 bases). The germline V gene has CDR1 DFQATT and CDR2 SNEGSKA (reference sequence). There are 16 residues in the CDR3. V lost 6 bases and J lost 5, with 23 bases in between. As DNA, the CDR3 is TGCAGTGCCCTGTCCCCGGTAGGGGGGAGCGATCAGCCCCAGCATTTT. It encodes CSALSPVGGSDQPQHF.

This clonotype was found a few times. CDR3 sequence (DNA): TGTGCCAGCAGCGGACAGGGGGTCCGCTACGAGCAGTACTTC. Encoded protein: CASSGQGVRYEQYF. The rearrangement uses TRBV2 and TRBJ2-7; 10 bases map to TRBD1. The CDR3 loop spans 14 amino acids. The junction had 5 bases not matched to a gene; V was cut back by 6 bases and J by 3 bases. Germline V gives CDR1 SNHLY, CDR2 FYNNEI.

This clonotype was counted only a few times. V gene TRBV6-5 combines with J gene TRBJ1-2; tentatively, D is TRBD1 (6 bases). V was trimmed by 6 bases and J by 6 bases, leaving 14 bases between them. CDR1 and CDR2 from the germline V gene are MNHEY and SVGAGI. CDR3 length equals 13 residues. For the CDR3, the DNA is TGTGCCAGCAGCAACCTACAGGGAGATGGCTACACCTTC. It encodes CASSNLQGDGYTF.